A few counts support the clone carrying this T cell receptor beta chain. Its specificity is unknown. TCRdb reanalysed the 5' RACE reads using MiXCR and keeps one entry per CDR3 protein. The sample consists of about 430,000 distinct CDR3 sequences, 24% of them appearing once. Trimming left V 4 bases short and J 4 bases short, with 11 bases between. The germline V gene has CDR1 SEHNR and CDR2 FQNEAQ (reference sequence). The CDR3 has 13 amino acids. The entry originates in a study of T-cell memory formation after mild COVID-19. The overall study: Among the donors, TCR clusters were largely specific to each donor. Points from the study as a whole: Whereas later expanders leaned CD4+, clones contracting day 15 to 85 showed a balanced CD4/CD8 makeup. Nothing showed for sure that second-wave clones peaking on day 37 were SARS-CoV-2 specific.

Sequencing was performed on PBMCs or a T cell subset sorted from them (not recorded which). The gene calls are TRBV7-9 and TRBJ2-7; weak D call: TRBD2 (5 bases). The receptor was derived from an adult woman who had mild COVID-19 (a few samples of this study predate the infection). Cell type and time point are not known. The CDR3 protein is CASSSTSEYEQYF. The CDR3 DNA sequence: TGTGCCAGCAGCTCCACTAGTGAGTACGAGCAGTACTTC. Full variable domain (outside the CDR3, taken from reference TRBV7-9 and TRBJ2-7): DTGVSQNPRHKITKRGQNVTFRCDPISEHNRLYWYRQTLGQGPEFLTYFQNEAQLEKSRLLSDRFSAERPKGSFSTLEIQRTEQGDSAMYLCASSSTSEYEQYFGPGTRLTVT.